Shown below are 25 T cell receptor beta chains from a single sample sequenced in a study of blood T cell repertoires in COVID-19 (dated by TCRdb to 2020 to 2022). The protocol used for the library was the immunoSEQ multiplex PCR assay. TCRdb took this table from immuneACCESS and kept in-frame rearrangements with V and J called. Such tables lack part of the clones; where checked against another copy, unresolved V genes explain under half of the gap, and the rest is unexplained. The sample has approximately 490,000 clones on record, less than 90% of them singletons. Clones ranked in the top ten supply roughly 8.5% of the sample. Sequencing was done on a sample of PBMCs or T cells enriched from blood (not recorded which). Every receptor here comes from a woman between 55 and 75 years old who had recovered from COVID-19.

The chain is built from TRBV6-1 and TRBJ1-2; 10 bases are shared with TRBD1. Germline CDR1 and CDR2: MNHNS and SASEGT. The ends lost 1 base at V and 4 bases at J; junction bases unmatched: 0. There are 14 residues in the CDR3. CDR3: CASSEGTGGYGYTF. The DNA of the CDR3 is TGTGCCAGCAGTGAAGGGACAGGGGGCTATGGCTACACCTTC.

This chain uses TRBV7-6 with TRBJ2-4, with D maybe TRBD2 (6 bases). Germline V gives CDR1 SGHVS, CDR2 FNYEAQ. The CDR3 covers 17 residues. Trimming pared 3 bases from V and 3 bases from J, leaving 18 bases between. The CDR3 protein is CASSLAGSLNGKNIQYF. Written as DNA, the CDR3 is TGTGCCAGCAGCTTGGCGGGGTCCCTTAATGGCAAAAACATTCAGTACTTC.

The chain uses TRBV6-1 and TRBJ1-1, with TRBD1 as a possible D gene (6 bases). This CDR3 comprises 15 residues. The germline V gene encodes CDR1 MNHNS and CDR2 SASEGT. The ends were cut back, 1 base at V and 1 base at J, with 10 bases in the middle. In nucleotides, the CDR3 is TGTGCCAGCAGTGAAGTCCCCAGGGGGAACACTGAAGCTTTCTTT. Translating it yields CASSEVPRGNTEAFF.

This sequence joins TRBV5-6 and TRBJ2-3, with 8 positions matching TRBD1. CDR1 SGHDT and CDR2 YYEEEE come from the germline V gene. V lost 2 bases and J lost 2; bases outside the gene matches: 4. The CDR3 runs 15 residues. CDR3 in DNA: TGTGCCAGCAGCTTCGACAGGGGACTCACAGATACGCAGTATTTT. It codes for CASSFDRGLTDTQYF.

The CDR3 bases are TGCGCCAGCAGCCAAGAAGGAGGACCCTATGCAACTAATGAAAAACTGTTTTTT. It encodes CASSQEGGPYATNEKLFF. The gene calls are TRBV4-1 and TRBJ1-4; D not certain. The CDR3 extends over 18 amino acids. Per germline, CDR1 MGHRA and CDR2 YSYEKL. The V end was cut by 0 bases, the J end by 0 bases, with 14 bases between.

This clone came up once. V gene TRBV9 combines with J gene TRBJ1-1; 9 nucleotides match TRBD1. This CDR3 is 16 amino acids long. The germline V gene has CDR1 SGDLS and CDR2 YYNGEE. J gave up 5 bases and V 3 bases, and 11 bases lay outside the gene matches. The CDR3 region has the DNA TGTGCCAGCAGCGGAATATCGGGACAGGGTGGGACTGAAGCTTTCTTT. Residues: CASSGISGQGGTEAFF. Combining the CDR3 with reference TRBV9 and TRBJ1-1 gives the whole variable domain DSGVTQTPKHLITATGQRVTLRCSPRSGDLSVYWYQQSLDQGLQFLIQYYNGEERAKGNILERFSAQQFPDLHSELNLSSLELGDSALYFCASSGISGQGGTEAFFGQGTRLTVV.

The chain joins TRBV12-3 or TRBV12-4 to TRBJ1-2; possible D gene TRBD1, 6 bases. CDR3 length: 13 amino acids. Trimming took off 7 bases at V and 2 bases at J, with 11 bases between the two ends. CDR3 loop: CASMTGRNYGYTF. CDR3 nucleotide sequence: TGTGCCAGCATGACAGGTCGAAACTATGGCTACACCTTC.

V gene TRBV5-1 combines with J gene TRBJ2-5; D is possibly TRBD1 (6 bases). Germline V lookup: CDR1 SGHRS, CDR2 YFSETQ. V gave up 4 bases and J gave up 4 bases, with 14 bases separating them. This CDR3 comprises 14 residues. The DNA for the CDR3 is TGCGCCAGCAGCCCGACAGGCCCAAGAGAGACCCAGTACTTC. Its translation is CASSPTGPRETQYF.

The chain links TRBV10-3 to TRBJ2-3; 7 nucleotides align to TRBD2. The CDR3 spans 16 residues. CDR1 is ENHRY and CDR2 is SYGVKD in the germline V gene. V lost 8 bases and J lost 1; bases outside the gene matches: 12. Here the CDR3 reads CAISPLGAGGTDTQYF. In DNA, the CDR3 is TGTGCCATCTCCCCCTTAGGGGCGGGGGGCACAGATACGCAGTATTTT.

The DNA of the CDR3 is TGTGCCAGCAGCTTAGTGATTGGGACAGGGCTTGGCGAAGCTTTCTTT. It yields the protein CASSLVIGTGLGEAFF. The chain has TRBV7-8 and TRBJ1-1; 9 bases agree with TRBD1. The junction had 11 bases not matched to a gene; V was cut back by 1 base and J by 8 bases. The CDR3 has 16 amino acids. The germline CDR1 and CDR2 sequences are SGHVS and FQNEAQ.

The gene calls are TRBV3-1 (or the pseudogene TRBV3-2) and TRBJ1-2, with a tentative D call TRBD1 (5 bases). The CDR3 has 16 residues. CDR1 and CDR2 (germline): LGHDT, YNNKEL (reference sequence). The V end lost 5 bases, the J end lost 4 bases, and 20 bases lay between the germline ends. CDR3 loop: CASSSRQGLFLYGYTF. The CDR3 coding sequence is TGTGCCAGCAGCTCACGGCAGGGCCTCTTTCTCTATGGCTACACCTTC.

About this clone: Other DNA sequences of this sample code for an identical CDR3. V gene TRBV18 combines with J gene TRBJ1-1; no firm D call. From germline, CDR1 is KGHSH and CDR2 LQKENI. V was shortened by 2 bases and J by 0 bases, with 4 bases between the two germline ends. The CDR3 runs to 13 residues. As DNA, the CDR3 is TGTGCCAGCTCACCAGGGCTGAACACTGAAGCTTTCTTT. This sequence encodes CASSPGLNTEAFF.

The chain uses TRBV5-1 and TRBJ2-3; 11 positions agree with TRBD2. This CDR3 spans 14 amino acids. Germline V lookup: CDR1 SGHRS, CDR2 YFSETQ. Germline trimming cut 8 bases from V and 6 bases from J; bases unmatched to any gene: 8. CDR3 sequence (DNA): TGCGCCAGTATAGCGGGGGGGCCTGGTGATACGCAGTATTTT. It encodes CASIAGGPGDTQYF.

Only one count was recorded for this clone. The rearrangement joins TRBV28 to TRBJ1-5; D unclear. CDR3 size: 15 residues. Germline CDR1 is MDHEN and CDR2 is SYDVKM. V was cut by 4 bases and J by 3 bases, with 13 bases left in between. The CDR3 loop reads CASSSPEGVNQPQHF. DNA of the CDR3: TGTGCCAGCAGTTCCCCAGAGGGCGTCAATCAGCCCCAGCATTTT.

This clone was counted a single time. This CDR3 fails to terminate in the conserved phenylalanine or tryptophan, so it likely reflects a read error. No DNA is shown, since the ends of the CDR3 on it are uncertain; the CDR3 is the one TCRdb lists. This sequence joins TRBV30 and TRBJ2-4; the table's D call of TRBD1 was not tested on the DNA. Germline-derived CDR1 and CDR2 are GTSNPN and SVGIG (reference sequence). The CDR3 is 12 amino acids long, termini counted. The CDR3 reads CAWSARRDREWI.

This sequence joins TRBV25-1 and TRBJ1-2, with TRBD1 as a possible D gene (6 bases). With 6 bases removed from V and 4 bases from J, the gap between germline ends came to 12 bases. Germline assignment: CDR1 MGHDK and CDR2 SYGVNS. The CDR3 contains 13 residues. The DNA of the CDR3 is TGTGCCAGCAGCAGGGGCGGTAGCTATGGCTACACCTTC. This encodes CASSRGGSYGYTF.

This clone showed up just once. The chain has TRBV19 and TRBJ2-7; D is perhaps TRBD2 (5 bases). The V and J ends lost 5 bases and 2 bases respectively, with 16 bases between them. Germline V gene sequence: CDR1 LNHDA, CDR2 SQIVND (reference sequence). This CDR3 spans 15 amino acids. The DNA of the CDR3 is TGTGCCAGTAGTCCCGGGGTAGGGCGCCCCTACGAGCAGTACGTC. Amino acid sequence: CASSPGVGRPYEQYV.

The J gene is TRBJ1-2, the V gene TRBV25-1, with a tentative D call TRBD1 (5 bases). The V end lost 1 base, the J end lost 2 bases, and 8 bases lay between the germline ends. The CDR3 totals 14 residues. Germline lookup yields CDR1 MGHDK and CDR2 SYGVNS. CDR3 bases: TGTGCCAGCAGTGAATTGGGGGGGAACTATGGCTACACCTTC. Residues: CASSELGGNYGYTF.

The chain joins TRBV10-3 to TRBJ2-1; a weak D match, TRBD2 (5 bases). Trimming removed 6 bases at V and 4 bases at J, with 7 bases between. Germline CDR1 is ENHRY and CDR2 is SYGVKD. The CDR3 runs to 12 residues. The CDR3 reads CAISGDYNEQFF. The DNA for the CDR3 is TGTGCCATCAGCGGGGATTACAATGAGCAGTTCTTC.

The chain couples TRBV19 to TRBJ2-3, with TRBD1 matching over 7 bases. V gave up 7 bases and J gave up 4 bases; unmatched junction bases: 8. The CDR3 runs to 14 residues. The germline CDR1 and CDR2 sequences are LNHDA and SQIVND (reference sequence). The CDR3 protein is CASTPEGAADTQYF. The DNA for the CDR3 is TGTGCCAGTACCCCTGAGGGGGCCGCAGATACGCAGTATTTT.

The rearrangement uses TRBV6-6 and TRBJ2-5; D is possibly TRBD1 (5 bases). Germline V gene sequence: CDR1 MNHNY, CDR2 SVGAGI (reference sequence). This CDR3 contains 14 residues. Trimming removed 6 bases at V and 5 bases at J, with 16 bases between. The chain's CDR3 is CASRSRWGTETQYF. DNA of the CDR3: TGTGCCAGCAGATCCAGGTGGGGCACCGAGACCCAGTACTTC.

The rearrangement uses TRBV10-3 and TRBJ2-3; 9 bases line up with TRBD2. Losses at the gene ends were 6 bases for V and 0 bases for J; bases not matched to a gene: 4. Germline V gene data show CDR1 as ENHRY and CDR2 as SYGVKD. This CDR3 is built from 15 residues. In DNA, the CDR3 is TGTGCCATCAGCCTAGCGGGGACTAGCACAGATACGCAGTATTTT. Amino acid sequence: CAISLAGTSTDTQYF.

The chain carries TRBV18 and TRBJ1-4; D unresolved. CDR3 length: 11 residues. V gave up 6 bases and J gave up 6 bases, with 5 bases separating them. Per the germline V gene, CDR1 is KGHSH and CDR2 is LQKENI. CDR3 nucleotides: TGTGCCAGCTCCTCTTATGAAAAACTGTTTTTT. Its translation is CASSSYEKLFF.

This clone came up a few times. The chain couples TRBV18 to TRBJ2-7, with 7 bases lining up with TRBD1. Germline CDR1 KGHSH, CDR2 LQKENI. Germline trimming cut 2 bases from V and 7 bases from J; bases unmatched to any gene: 5. The CDR3 length is 13 residues. CDR3 residues: CASSPKGAREQYV. CDR3 sequence (DNA): TGTGCCAGCTCACCAAAGGGGGCCAGGGAGCAGTACGTC.

The chain uses TRBV9 and TRBJ2-7; 8 bases map to TRBD1. In germline, CDR1 is SGDLS, CDR2 YYNGEE. Trimming took 0 bases from V and 5 from J; bases not matched to a gene: 7. The CDR3 loop spans 15 amino acids. The CDR3: CASSVGGTGGDEQYF. In DNA form, the CDR3 reads TGTGCCAGCAGCGTAGGGGGTACAGGGGGAGACGAGCAGTACTTC.